What follows are 28 T cell receptor beta chains derived from one specimen sequenced in a study of regulatory T cells in long-lasting Graves disease (dated by TCRdb to the early 2020s). In light of the paper, this sample's time point label describes: persistent/refractory GD, antithyroid drugs over 5 years with positive TRAb. RNA was extracted from PBMCs in TRIzol for both TCR sequencing and RNA sequencing. Library preparation used multiplex PCR. Instrument on record: Illumina HiSeq 4000. To build TCR beta libraries, CDR3 regions were amplified by Arm-PCR using iRepertoire HTBI primers. TCRdb reworked the public reads: Q25 trimming with fastp, MiXCR clone assembly, productive beta chains retained. One record per CDR3 amino acid sequence lists the most common genes and DNA. This sample lists some 370,000 distinct CDR3 sequences; roughly 25% were detected once. Approximately 28% of the sample rests with the top ten.

Sequencing used peripheral blood mononuclear cells (PBMCs), obtained when the disease was refractory, from a patient treated with antithyroid drugs. Receptors originate from a woman aged 40 to 50 with Graves disease. Donor details come from another sample of the same person, matched by shared clones.

The chain couples TRBV3-1 to TRBJ1-1, with D uncertain. With 3 bases removed from V and 1 base from J, the gap between germline ends came to 9 bases. Per germline, CDR1 LGHDT and CDR2 YNNKEL (reference sequence). CDR3 length: 14 residues. This chain's CDR3 is CASSQRTRNTEAFF. CDR3 nucleotides: TGTGCCAGCAGCCAGAGGACCAGGAACACTGAAGCTTTCTTT. The full variable domain, with the rest looked up from reference TRBV3-1 and TRBJ1-1, is DTAVSQTPKYLVTQMGNDKSIKCEQNLGHDTMYWYKQDSKKFLKIMFSYNNKELIINETVPNRFSPKSPDKAHLNLHINSLELGDSAVYFCASSQRTRNTEAFFGQGTRLTVV.

This clonotype has only a few counts. The chain couples TRBV9 to TRBJ1-2; possibly TRBD1 for D (5 bases). The CDR3 length is 14 residues. The germline CDR1 and CDR2 sequences are SGDLS and YYNGEE. V shed 0 bases and J shed 7 bases, with 13 bases lying between them. In nucleotides, the CDR3 is TGTGCCAGCAGCGTAGACGGACACCCGTCTGGCTACACCTTC. Protein product: CASSVDGHPSGYTF.

This clonotype occurred many times. This chain links TRBV20-1 with TRBJ2-7, with 9 bases identical to TRBD1. From germline, CDR1 is DFQATT and CDR2 SNEGSKA (reference sequence). This CDR3 spans 13 amino acids. Losses at the gene ends were 5 bases for V and 2 bases for J; bases not matched to a gene: 4. The CDR3 DNA reads TGCAGTGCTCGACAGGGGGGCACCTACGAGCAGTACTTC. It specifies CSARQGGTYEQYF.

This clonotype came up a few times. The chain has TRBV20-1 and TRBJ1-2; 9 bases are shared with TRBD1. CDR3 length equals 14 residues. Germline V gene lookup returns CDR1 DFQATT and CDR2 SNEGSKA (reference sequence). After removal of 4 bases from V and 2 bases from J, the junction contained 5 bases not matched to a gene. CDR3 in amino acids: CSATTTGGNYGYTF. The DNA for the CDR3 is TGCAGTGCTACAACGACAGGGGGGAACTATGGCTACACCTTC.

The V gene is TRBV10-1, the J gene TRBJ2-1; no clear D gene. CDR3 length: 17 amino acids. The V end lost 0 bases, the J end lost 3 bases, and 15 bases lay between the germline ends. The germline CDR1 and CDR2 sequences are WNHNN and SYGVQD (reference sequence). This chain's CDR3 is CASSESPNGPSYNEQFF. Here the CDR3 DNA reads TGCGCCAGCAGTGAGTCCCCGAATGGTCCCAGCTACAATGAGCAGTTCTTC.

There are many counts of this clonotype. This chain connects TRBV6-1 to TRBJ1-4; 7 positions match TRBD1. The V segment lost 4 bases and the J segment 5 bases; nucleotides outside the gene matches: 7. CDR1 is MNHNS, CDR2 SASEGT, per germline. The CDR3 extends over 15 amino acids. The DNA of the CDR3 is TGTGCCAGCAGTGTAGGGACAGACCTAAATGAAAAACTGTTTTTT. It encodes CASSVGTDLNEKLFF.

The chain uses TRBV6-5 and TRBJ2-1; D is perhaps TRBD2 (6 bases). The V end was cut by 3 bases, the J end by 12 bases, with 12 bases between. The length of the CDR3 is 12 residues. In germline, CDR1 is MNHEY, CDR2 SVGAGI. CDR3 DNA sequence: TGTGCCAGCAGTTATGGTTGGGGACTGCAGTTCTTC. This translates into CASSYGWGLQFF.

This clonotype showed up many times. The gene calls are TRBV28 and TRBJ1-6; weak D call: TRBD1 (5 bases). The CDR3 length is 16 residues. Germline V gene sequence: CDR1 MDHEN, CDR2 SYDVKM. Deletions cut 1 base from V and 8 bases from J, with 15 bases between. DNA of the CDR3: TGTGCCAGCAGTTTATTACCGCCAGGGTATGATTCACCCCTCCACTTT. Translation gives CASSLLPPGYDSPLHF. Based on the CDR3 plus reference TRBV28 and TRBJ1-6, the full variable domain is DVKVTQSSRYLVKRTGEKVFLECVQDMDHENMFWYRQDPGLGLRLIYFSYDVKMKEKGDIPEGYSVSREKKERFSLILESASTNQTSMYLCASSLLPPGYDSPLHFGNGTRLTVT.

This clonotype has at least ten counts. This chain connects TRBV12-3 or TRBV12-4 to TRBJ2-5, with no clear D. This CDR3 has 15 amino acids. V lost 0 bases to trimming and J lost 5 bases, with 13 bases between them. The CDR3 DNA sequence: TGTGCCAGCAGTTTAGCCGTGGGTGGTGAGGAGACCCAGTACTTC. This codes for CASSLAVGGEETQYF.

For this clonotype: A far larger clone is only one base removed, so a read error is likely. This chain links TRBV2 with TRBJ2-7, with 12 bases identical to TRBD2. Trimming cost V 0 bases and J 7 bases; bases outside gene matches: 13. Looked up from germline, CDR1 is SNHLY and CDR2 is FYNNEI. The CDR3 loop spans 18 amino acids. CDR3 in DNA: TGTGCCAGCAGTGAAGCGCATCGGACTAGCGGGAAGAACAATGAGCAGTACTTC. It is translated as CASSEAHRTSGKNNEQYF.

The chain carries TRBV11-2 and TRBJ1-5; D unclear. This CDR3 comprises 15 residues. The V end lost 5 bases, the J end lost 4 bases, and 15 bases lay between the germline ends. Germline V gene sequence: CDR1 SGHAT, CDR2 FQNNGV. CDR3 sequence (DNA): TGTGCCAGCAGCCCCGCCAGTAGCGGGAATCAGCCCCAGCATTTT. Translated, it gives CASSPASSGNQPQHF.

This clonotype appeared many times. The chain is built from TRBV20-1 and TRBJ2-7; D is unclear. Germline CDR1 is DFQATT and CDR2 is SNEGSKA (reference sequence). Deletions cut 0 bases from V and 2 bases from J, with 11 bases between. CDR3 length: 14 amino acids. CDR3 protein: CSARDSLPPYEQYF. As DNA, the CDR3 is TGCAGTGCTAGAGACTCACTACCTCCCTACGAGCAGTACTTC.

As regards this clonotype: Just one base apart from a much larger clone, this may be a read error. The CDR3 end shows no conserved phenylalanine or tryptophan, and so a read error is likely. The V and J genes are TRBV20-1 and TRBJ2-2; the D gene could be TRBD1 or TRBD2 (5 bases each). Per the germline V gene, CDR1 is DFQATT and CDR2 is SNEGSKA (reference sequence). The CDR3 covers 14 residues. Trimming pared 5 bases from V and 0 bases from J, leaving 10 bases between. CDR3 loop: CSAAGTSNTGELFL. In nucleotides, the CDR3 is TGCAGTGCTGCCGGGACCTCGAACACCGGGGAGCTGTTTTTG.

This clonotype was seen ten or more times. The rearrangement links TRBV28 to TRBJ1-1; 7 bases agree with TRBD1. V lost 5 bases, J lost 8 bases, and 17 bases stayed unmatched. Germline CDR1 reads MDHEN; CDR2 reads SYDVKM. The length of the CDR3 is 16 residues. For the CDR3, the DNA is TGTGCCAGCAGTCACGCTCCCGGGACAGCCTTGGCGGAAGCTTTCTTT. Its protein is CASSHAPGTALAEAFF.

With respect to this clonotype: Just one base apart from a much larger clone, this may be a read error. This rearrangement joins TRBV6-2 or TRBV6-3 to TRBJ2-1, with 11 bases lining up with TRBD2. The V gene's germline CDR1 is MNHEY and CDR2 SVGEGT. This CDR3 has 17 residues. CDR3 nucleotides: TGTGCCAGCATGACTAGCGGGACCCGAGGGGCCTACAATGGGCAGTTCTTC. Translation gives CASMTSGTRGAYNGQFF.

Remarks on this clonotype: A read error is possible here, since a much larger clone lies one base away. The rearrangement uses TRBV2 and TRBJ2-2; 11 bases line up with TRBD1. Germline V gives CDR1 SNHLY, CDR2 FYNNEI. There are 15 residues in the CDR3. The CDR3 DNA follows: TGTGCCAGCAGTGAGGACAGGGGGCGTACCGGGGAGCCGTTTTTT. Translation: CASSEDRGRTGEPFF. The full variable domain, in which reference TRBV2 and TRBJ2-2 provide the parts outside the CDR3, is EPEVTQTPSHQVTQMGQEVILRCVPISNHLYFYWYRQILGQKVEFLVSFYNNEISEKSEIFDDQFSVERPDGSNFTLKIRSTKLEDSAMYFCASSEDRGRTGEPFFGEGSRLTVL.

This clonotype occurred many times. The genes are TRBV7-9 and TRBJ1-2; perhaps TRBD1 as D (5 bases). The CDR3 totals 18 residues. Per germline, CDR1 SEHNR and CDR2 FQNEAQ (reference sequence). V was shortened by 6 bases and J by 2 bases, with 25 bases between the two germline ends. The CDR3 sequence: CASSPGGTATDSNYGYTF. CDR3 coding DNA: TGTGCCAGCAGTCCGGGCGGGACGGCGACTGACTCAAACTATGGCTACACCTTC.

The rearrangement joins TRBV19 to TRBJ2-5; D gene uncertain. The germline V gene encodes CDR1 LNHDA and CDR2 SQIVND (reference sequence). The CDR3 is made up of 15 amino acids. Between the trimmed V and J ends, which lost 6 bases and 4 bases, there was a span of 18 bases. CDR3 DNA sequence: TGTGCCAGTAGCGTATATCTGGTAAAGAGAGAGACCCAGTACTTC. Translating gives CASSVYLVKRETQYF. The variable domain in full, with the rest retrieved from reference TRBV19 and TRBJ2-5, is DGGITQSPKYLFRKEGQNVTLSCEQNLNHDAMYWYRQDPGQGLRLIYYSQIVNDFQKGDIAEGYSVSREKKESFPLTVTSAQKNPTAFYLCASSVYLVKRETQYFGPGTRLLVL.

The rearrangement joins TRBV28 to TRBJ1-6; possibly TRBD1 for D (6 bases). The CDR3 is 13 residues long. Trimming pared 11 bases from V and 7 bases from J, leaving 15 bases between. CDR1 is MDHEN and CDR2 is SYDVKM in the germline V gene. This CDR3 is CACGGSWNSPLHF. For the CDR3, the DNA is TGTGCCTGCGGGGGCAGTTGGAATTCACCCCTCCACTTT.

This clonotype occurred many times. The V gene is TRBV7-9, the J gene TRBJ2-7, with no clear D. The length of the CDR3 is 11 residues. Germline lookup yields CDR1 SEHNR and CDR2 FQNEAQ (reference sequence). Trimming left V 2 bases short and J 5 bases short, with 4 bases between. The CDR3 DNA is TGTGCCAGCAGCTTAAAGGACGAGCAGTACTTC. Translating it yields CASSLKDEQYF.

This clonotype was seen a handful of times. The chain is built from TRBV6-2 or TRBV6-3 and TRBJ2-7, with D maybe TRBD2 (5 bases). This CDR3 contains 14 residues. The germline gives CDR1 MNHEY, CDR2 SVGEGT. Between the trimmed V and J ends, which lost 4 bases and 2 bases, there was a span of 12 bases. The CDR3 region has the DNA TGTGCCAGCAGTTTTCGGGGTATGGCCTACGAGCAGTACTTC. This codes for CASSFRGMAYEQYF.

The chain recombines TRBV5-1 with TRBJ1-1; TRBD1 is a possible D gene (5 bases). This CDR3 spans 15 amino acids. With 1 base removed from V and 1 base from J, the gap between germline ends came to 11 bases. Germline assignment: CDR1 SGHRS and CDR2 YFSETQ. The CDR3 is CASSLKGRWNTEAFF. Written as DNA, the CDR3 is TGCGCCAGCAGCTTGAAGGGGAGATGGAACACTGAAGCTTTCTTT.

This clonotype was observed many times. J is TRBJ2-5 and V is TRBV24-1; 12 bases align to TRBD2. V shed 1 base, J shed 10 bases, and the junction held 9 bases outside the gene matches. This CDR3 comprises 16 residues. Germline CDR1 KGHDR, CDR2 SFDVKD. As DNA, the CDR3 is TGTGCCACCAGTGATTTAACCTCTGGACTAGCGGGAATCCAGTACTTC. It translates to CATSDLTSGLAGIQYF.

In the case of this clonotype: With a much larger clone just one base away, this may be a read error. The CDR3: CAGQGTGELFF. In DNA form, the CDR3 reads TGTGCCGGACAGGGGACCGGGGAGCTGTTTTTT. The chain uses TRBV6-1 and TRBJ2-2, with TRBD1 matching over 9 bases. V shed 11 bases, J shed 5 bases, and the junction held 0 bases outside the gene matches. Germline CDR1 and CDR2: MNHNS and SASEGT. This CDR3 has 11 residues.

This clonotype was detected many times. The rearrangement uses TRBV6-5 and TRBJ2-7; TRBD1 is a possible D gene (5 bases). Germline assignment: CDR1 MNHEY and CDR2 SVGAGI. With 7 bases removed from V and 5 bases from J, the gap between germline ends came to 18 bases. CDR3 size: 14 residues. The CDR3 sequence is CASTYSGNSHEQYF. CDR3 in DNA: TGTGCCAGCACCTACTCAGGGAATAGCCACGAGCAGTACTTC.

The sample holds many counts of this clonotype. The chain is built from TRBV7-8 and TRBJ2-7; D gene unclear. Germline-derived CDR1 and CDR2 are SGHVS and FQNEAQ. The CDR3 totals 13 residues. Trimming removed 5 bases from V and 3 bases from J, with 11 bases in between. As DNA, the CDR3 is TGTGCCAGCAGCATCACCTACGGCTACGAGCAGTACTTC. Translation gives CASSITYGYEQYF.

There are a few counts of this clonotype. The chain employs TRBV15 and TRBJ1-2; D may be TRBD1 (5 bases). Germline CDR1 and CDR2: LNHNV and YYDKDF (reference sequence). This CDR3 has 15 amino acids. Deletions cut 5 bases from V and 4 bases from J, with 17 bases between. The CDR3 sequence is CATSDELGGPYGYTF. CDR3 DNA: TGTGCCACCAGCGACGAGTTGGGGGGACCCTATGGCTACACCTTC.

A word on this clonotype: It may be a read error: a sequence one base away is much more abundant. The rearrangement uses TRBV7-2 and TRBJ1-4; D gene uncertain. Germline values: CDR1 SGHTA, CDR2 FQGNSA. This CDR3 region has 14 residues. CDR3 nucleotide sequence: TGTGCCAGCAGCTTACGATGGGGTAATGAAAAACTGGTTTTT. Its protein product is CASSLRWGNEKLVF. Full variable domain (remainder filled in from reference TRBV7-2 and TRBJ1-4): GAGVSQSPSNKVTEKGKDVELRCDPISGHTALYWYRQSLGQGLEFLIYFQGNSAPDKSGLPSDRFSAERTGGSVSTLTIQRTQQEDSAVYLCASSLRWGNEKLVFGSGTQLSVL.